These 15 T cell receptor beta chains came from one sample sequenced in a study of blood T cell repertoires in COVID-19. Profiled with immunoSEQ multiplex PCR; TCRdb holds only in-frame clones, not every one. The sample yields approximately 92,000 clones, about 86% seen once. The sequenced sample was peripheral blood. Source of these receptors: a woman aged 60 to 75 in a cohort sampled during active or convalescent COVID-19.

A few counts support this clone. The V and J genes are TRBV28 and TRBJ1-5, with a tentative D call TRBD1 (5 bases). V was trimmed by 5 bases and J by 1 base, leaving 24 bases between them. This CDR3 has 19 amino acids. Germline assignment: CDR1 MDHEN and CDR2 SYDVKM. The CDR3 loop reads CASSPQWGARRSSNQPQHF. The DNA of the CDR3 is TGTGCCAGCAGTCCCCAATGGGGCGCGAGGCGTTCGAGCAATCAGCCCCAGCATTTT.

V gene TRBV4-2 combines with J gene TRBJ2-7, with D unresolved. This CDR3 comprises 13 residues. V was clipped by 0 bases and J by 6 bases, with 9 bases between them. Germline CDR1 LGHNA, CDR2 YNFKEQ. This chain's CDR3 is CASSQDISREQYF. The DNA of the CDR3 is TGTGCCAGCAGCCAAGATATTAGTCGCGAGCAGTACTTC.

The chain has TRBV15 and TRBJ2-1, with TRBD1 as a possible D gene (6 bases). V gave up 1 base and J gave up 6 bases, with 13 bases separating them. The CDR3 is 15 amino acids. CDR1 LNHNV and CDR2 YYDKDF come from the germline V gene (reference sequence). The CDR3 reads CATSRVAGAGNEQFF. The CDR3 region has the DNA TGTGCCACCAGCAGAGTCGCAGGGGCGGGCAATGAGCAGTTCTTC. Looking up the rest from reference TRBV15 and TRBJ2-1 gives the full variable domain: DAMVIQNPRYQVTQFGKPVTLSCSQTLNHNVMYWYQQKSSQAPKLLFHYYDKDFNNEADTPDNFQSRRPNTSFCFLDIRSPGLGDTAMYLCATSRVAGAGNEQFFGPGTRLTVL.

J is TRBJ2-3 and V is TRBV2, with a tentative D call TRBD2 (6 bases). V was clipped by 6 bases and J by 5 bases, with 12 bases between them. The CDR3 has 13 residues. Germline V gene data show CDR1 as SNHLY and CDR2 as FYNNEI. In nucleotides, the CDR3 is TGTGCCAGCAGAAAGGAGGGTCGAGATACGCAGTATTTT. This encodes CASRKEGRDTQYF.

This clone appeared a single time. The chain recombines TRBV10-3 with TRBJ2-1; perhaps TRBD2 as D (5 bases). Germline V gene lookup returns CDR1 ENHRY and CDR2 SYGVKD. The CDR3 is 16 amino acids. Trimming pared 7 bases from V and 0 bases from J, leaving 16 bases between. The DNA of the CDR3 is TGTGCCATCAAAGAGGGTGGCCATAGCTCCTACAATGAGCAGTTCTTC. As protein: CAIKEGGHSSYNEQFF.

The rearrangement links TRBV10-3 to TRBJ1-5; 9 nucleotides line up with TRBD1. V lost 5 bases to trimming and J lost 7 bases; unmatched junction nucleotides: 9. The CDR3 sequence is 15 residues long. Germline V gene data show CDR1 as ENHRY and CDR2 as SYGVKD. This CDR3 reads CAISRTGEPIQPQHF. In DNA form, the CDR3 reads TGTGCCATCAGTAGGACAGGGGAACCCATACAGCCCCAGCATTTT.

CDR3 in amino acids: CASTRTGESFGEQFF. The DNA of the CDR3 is TGCGCCAGCACCCGGACAGGGGAAAGCTTCGGTGAGCAGTTCTTC. The gene calls are TRBV5-1 and TRBJ2-1; the match to TRBD1 covers 9 bases. Germline V gene data show CDR1 as SGHRS and CDR2 as YFSETQ. The CDR3 contains 15 residues. Germline trimming cut 6 bases from V and 9 bases from J; bases unmatched to any gene: 13.

The V and J genes are TRBV9 and TRBJ2-7, with 9 positions matching TRBD1. Germline CDR1 and CDR2: SGDLS and YYNGEE. V was clipped by 3 bases and J by 5 bases; unmatched bases: 9. This CDR3 region has 15 residues. CDR3 sequence (DNA): TGTGCCAGCAGCGGGGGACAGGGCATCTCGCACGAGCAGTACTTC. It encodes CASSGGQGISHEQYF. Complete variable domain (other parts from reference TRBV9 and TRBJ2-7): DSGVTQTPKHLITATGQRVTLRCSPRSGDLSVYWYQQSLDQGLQFLIQYYNGEERAKGNILERFSAQQFPDLHSELNLSSLELGDSALYFCASSGGQGISHEQYFGPGTRLTVT.

A single count supports this clone. This chain joins TRBV5-1 and TRBJ1-3; 8 bases are a match to TRBD1. CDR3 length: 16 amino acids. V dropped 0 bases and J dropped 0; count of bases not matched to a gene: 2. CDR1 is SGHRS and CDR2 is YFSETQ in the germline V gene. The CDR3 DNA is TGCGCCAGCAGCTTGGCGACAGGGGCCTCTGGAAACACCATATATTTT. Protein: CASSLATGASGNTIYF. Complete variable domain (other parts from reference TRBV5-1 and TRBJ1-3): KAGVTQTPRYLIKTRGQQVTLSCSPISGHRSVSWYQQTPGQGLQFLFEYFSETQRNKGNFPGRFSGRQFSNSRSEMNVSTLELGDSALYLCASSLATGASGNTIYFGEGSWLTVV.

This clone was seen a handful of times. The gene calls are TRBV28 and TRBJ2-1; TRBD2 matches 16 bases. CDR1 is MDHEN and CDR2 is SYDVKM in the germline V gene. The CDR3 extends over 20 amino acids. With V trimmed by 3 bases and J by 2 bases, 10 bases remained unmatched. CDR3 sequence reads: CASSFTGLAGGYQAYNEQFF. As DNA, the CDR3 is TGTGCCAGCAGTTTCACGGGACTAGCGGGAGGGTATCAGGCCTACAATGAGCAGTTCTTC.

This chain connects TRBV15 to TRBJ1-1; 7 nucleotides align to TRBD1. The J segment lost 5 bases and the V segment lost 5 bases, leaving 8 bases of the junction unmatched. Germline values: CDR1 LNHNV, CDR2 YYDKDF (reference sequence). The CDR3 spans 14 residues. This chain's CDR3 is CATSDRQGPTEAFF. The CDR3 DNA reads as TGTGCCACCAGCGATAGACAGGGTCCGACTGAAGCTTTCTTT.

V usage is TRBV5-1 and J usage is TRBJ2-5, with 10 positions matching TRBD2. Unmatched junction bases numbered 9, after V lost 4 bases and J lost 0 bases. Germline V gene sequence: CDR1 SGHRS, CDR2 YFSETQ. The CDR3 is 17 amino acids. This CDR3 reads CASSPRTSGKYQETQYF. As DNA, the CDR3 is TGCGCCAGCAGCCCGCGGACTAGCGGAAAGTACCAAGAGACCCAGTACTTC.

This chain joins TRBV5-4 and TRBJ2-7; 7 bases are a match to TRBD2. Germline V lookup: CDR1 SGHNT, CDR2 YYREEE (reference sequence). The V gene end was trimmed by 4 bases and the J gene end by 4 bases; junction bases not matched to a gene: 5. There are 13 residues in the CDR3. The CDR3 is CASSPGLEYEQYF. The CDR3 region has the DNA TGTGCCAGCAGCCCAGGACTAGAGTACGAGCAGTACTTC.

V is TRBV25-1 and J is TRBJ2-7; 13 bases align to TRBD2. Per the germline V gene, CDR1 is MGHDK and CDR2 is SYGVNS. Germline trimming cut 4 bases from V and 6 bases from J; bases unmatched to any gene: 9. This CDR3 spans 16 amino acids. CDR3 in DNA: TGTGCCAGCAGTGTAGGACTAGCGGGAGCGCTGGGCGAGCAGTACTTC. It encodes CASSVGLAGALGEQYF.

The rearrangement joins TRBV5-4 to TRBJ1-2; 7 bases map to TRBD1. This CDR3 has 14 amino acids. V shed 2 bases, J shed 8 bases, and the junction held 9 bases outside the gene matches. CDR1 is SGHNT and CDR2 is YYREEE in the germline V gene (reference sequence). The CDR3 here is CASSFDRAGGGYTF. The CDR3 coding sequence is TGTGCCAGCAGCTTTGACAGGGCCGGGGGCGGCTACACCTTC.